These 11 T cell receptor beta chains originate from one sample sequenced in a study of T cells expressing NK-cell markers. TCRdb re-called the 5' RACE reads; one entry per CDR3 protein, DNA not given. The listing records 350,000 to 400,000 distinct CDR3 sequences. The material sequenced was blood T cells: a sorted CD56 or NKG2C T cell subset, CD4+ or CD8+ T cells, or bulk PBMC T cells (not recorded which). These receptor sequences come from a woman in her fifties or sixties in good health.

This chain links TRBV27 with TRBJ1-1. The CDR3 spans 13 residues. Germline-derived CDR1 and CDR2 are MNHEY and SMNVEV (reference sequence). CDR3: CASSLAVDTEAFF.

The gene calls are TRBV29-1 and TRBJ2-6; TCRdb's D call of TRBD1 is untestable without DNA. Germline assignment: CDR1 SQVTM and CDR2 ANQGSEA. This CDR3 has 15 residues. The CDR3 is CSVGTGPTGANVLTF.

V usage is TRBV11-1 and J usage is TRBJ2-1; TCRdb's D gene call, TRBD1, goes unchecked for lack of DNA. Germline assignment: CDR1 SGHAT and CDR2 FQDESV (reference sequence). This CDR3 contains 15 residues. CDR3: CASSPSQGTYNEQFF.

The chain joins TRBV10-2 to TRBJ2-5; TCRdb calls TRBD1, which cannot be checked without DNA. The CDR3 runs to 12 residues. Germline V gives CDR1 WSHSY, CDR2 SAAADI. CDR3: CASGGSLETQYF.

CDR3 region: CASSYRTSGSIPGELFF. The chain links TRBV6-5 to TRBJ2-2; without DNA, the TCRdb call of TRBD2 cannot be checked. Germline V gene sequence: CDR1 MNHEY, CDR2 SVGAGI. This CDR3 has 17 amino acids.

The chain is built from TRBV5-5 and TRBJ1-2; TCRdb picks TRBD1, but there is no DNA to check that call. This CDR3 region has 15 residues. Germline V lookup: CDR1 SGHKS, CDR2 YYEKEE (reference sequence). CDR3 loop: CASSRGQGRNYGYTF.

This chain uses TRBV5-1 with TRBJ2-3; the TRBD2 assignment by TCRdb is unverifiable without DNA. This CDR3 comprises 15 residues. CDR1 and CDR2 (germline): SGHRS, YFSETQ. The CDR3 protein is CASSTGALGTDTQYF.

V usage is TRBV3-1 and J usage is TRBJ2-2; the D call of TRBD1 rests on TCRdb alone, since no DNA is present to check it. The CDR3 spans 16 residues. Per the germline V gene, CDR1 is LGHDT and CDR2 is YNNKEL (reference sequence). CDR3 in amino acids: CASSPGAPISAGELFF.

This CDR3 is CASSGERIYEQYF. The chain has TRBV10-1 and TRBJ2-7. Per germline, CDR1 WNHNN and CDR2 SYGVQD (reference sequence). There are 13 residues in the CDR3.

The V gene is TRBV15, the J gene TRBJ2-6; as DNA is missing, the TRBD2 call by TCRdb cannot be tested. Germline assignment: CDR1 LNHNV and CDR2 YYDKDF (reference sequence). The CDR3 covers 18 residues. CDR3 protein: CATSRAAGGKTGANVLTF.

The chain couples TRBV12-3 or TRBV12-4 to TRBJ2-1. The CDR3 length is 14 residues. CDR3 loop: CASSVGVMVDEQFF.